This T cell receptor (beta chain) was sequenced for a study of cytomegalovirus exposure and HLA in healthy donors. A remark on this clone: This sample also contains other DNA sequences that code for the same CDR3.

Germline loops: CDR1 SEHNR, CDR2 FQNEAQ (reference sequence). After removal of 3 bases from V and 1 base from J, the junction contained 2 bases not matched to a gene. This CDR3 region has 14 residues. The primer mix had 60 Vbeta and 13 Jbeta primers. This table comes from immunoSEQ multiplex PCR, and its TCRdb copy is limited to in-frame clones, with some not included. The sample has approximately 200,000 clones; 83% are singletons. Sequenced input: PBMCs. This receptor was taken from a girl between 10 and 17 years old in good health and CMV-seronegative. This chain links TRBV7-9 with TRBJ1-1; 7 nucleotides align to TRBD1. The CDR3 DNA is TGTGCCAGCAGCTTGAGGGGGCCGAACACTGAAGCTTTCTTT. This gives the protein CASSLRGPNTEAFF. Variable domain in full (rest from reference TRBV7-9 and TRBJ1-1): DTGVSQNPRHKITKRGQNVTFRCDPISEHNRLYWYRQTLGQGPEFLTYFQNEAQLEKSRLLSDRFSAERPKGSFSTLEIQRTEQGDSAMYLCASSLRGPNTEAFFGQGTRLTVV.